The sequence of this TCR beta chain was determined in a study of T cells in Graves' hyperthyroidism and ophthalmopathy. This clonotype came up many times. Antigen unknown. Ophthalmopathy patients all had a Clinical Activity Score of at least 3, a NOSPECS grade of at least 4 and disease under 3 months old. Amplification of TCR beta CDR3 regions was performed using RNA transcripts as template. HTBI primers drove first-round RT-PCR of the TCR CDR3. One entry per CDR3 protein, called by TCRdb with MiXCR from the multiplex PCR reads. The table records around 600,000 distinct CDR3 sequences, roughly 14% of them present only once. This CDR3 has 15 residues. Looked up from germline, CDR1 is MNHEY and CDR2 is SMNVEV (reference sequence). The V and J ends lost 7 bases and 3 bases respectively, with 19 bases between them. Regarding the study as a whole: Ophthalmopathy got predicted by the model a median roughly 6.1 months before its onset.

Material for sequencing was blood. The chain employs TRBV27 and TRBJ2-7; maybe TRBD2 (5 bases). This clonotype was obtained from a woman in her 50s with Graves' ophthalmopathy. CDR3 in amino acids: CASKPRTGRVYEQYF. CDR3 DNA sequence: TGTGCCAGCAAACCCCGGACGGGAAGAGTCTACGAGCAGTACTTC.